Shown below are 24 T cell receptor beta chains from a single sample sequenced in a study of shared clonotypes between healthy human individuals. Only in-frame clones appear in the TCRdb table, and some are missing; sequencing was by immunoSEQ multiplex PCR. The sample has 2 million to 3 million clones, over 85% seen once. Source material: naive CD4+ T cells from PBMCs. Subset given: CD45RA+ positively selected. The receptors were sampled from a man younger than 35 in good health. Some clones in this sample may be carry-over from other donors' samples.

This chain joins TRBV18 and TRBJ2-6; D gene uncertain. CDR1 KGHSH and CDR2 LQKENI come from the germline V gene. CDR3 length: 18 residues. V dropped 2 bases and J dropped 0 bases, with 14 bases sitting between them. The CDR3 loop reads CASSPGPPDYSGANVLTF. In DNA, the CDR3 is TGTGCCAGCTCACCAGGCCCCCCCGATTACTCTGGGGCCAACGTCCTGACTTTC.

The CDR3 spells CASSLVAGVSGELFF. CDR3 nucleotide sequence: TGCGCCAGCAGCTTGGTAGCGGGAGTGTCCGGGGAGCTGTTTTTT. The rearrangement uses TRBV5-1 and TRBJ2-2; 9 nucleotides align to TRBD2. The CDR3 totals 15 residues. The germline V gene encodes CDR1 SGHRS and CDR2 YFSETQ. V gave up 0 bases and J gave up 6 bases; unmatched junction bases: 3.

V is TRBV5-1 and J is TRBJ1-4; possible D gene TRBD1, 6 bases. This CDR3 has 17 residues. CDR1 and CDR2 (germline): SGHRS, YFSETQ. The V end lost 0 bases, the J end lost 3 bases, and 15 bases lay between the germline ends. CDR3 sequence: CASSLEGGRASNEKLFF. CDR3 DNA sequence: TGCGCCAGCAGCTTGGAGGGGGGAAGGGCCTCTAATGAAAAACTGTTTTTT.

The DNA of the CDR3 is TGTGCCAGCTGTAATCCGGGACTTTTCGGTGAGCAGTTCTTC. Protein: CASCNPGLFGEQFF. The rearrangement links TRBV25-1 to TRBJ2-1, with D perhaps TRBD2 (6 bases). Germline V CDR1 and CDR2: MGHDK, SYGVNS. Trimming took off 8 bases at V and 9 bases at J, with 20 bases between the two ends. The CDR3 is 14 amino acids.

This chain uses TRBV7-2 with TRBJ1-5, with D tentatively TRBD1 (5 bases). Trimming cost V 4 bases and J 9 bases, with 10 bases left between them. Germline V gene sequence: CDR1 SGHTA, CDR2 FQGNSA. The CDR3 covers 12 residues. DNA of the CDR3: TGTGCCAGCAGCTCCCGGGGGGGGCCCCAGCATTTT. Its translation: CASSSRGGPQHF.

CDR3 sequence reads: CASSLGGVAEAFF. The CDR3 DNA reads as TGTGCCAGCAGCTTGGGAGGGGTGGCTGAAGCTTTCTTT. V gene TRBV5-5 combines with J gene TRBJ1-1, with D perhaps matching TRBD1 (5 bases). CDR1 and CDR2 (germline): SGHKS, YYEKEE (reference sequence). Trimming took 0 bases from V and 6 from J, leaving 9 bases between them. The CDR3 is made up of 13 amino acids.

This clone is a singleton in its sample. The chain uses TRBV7-2 and TRBJ2-1; possibly TRBD2 for D (6 bases). The length of the CDR3 is 15 residues. V lost 6 bases, J lost 9 bases, and 21 bases lay in between. CDR1 SGHTA and CDR2 FQGNSA come from the germline V gene. CDR3: CASRRAGTVRGEQFF. The CDR3 bases are TGTGCCAGCAGACGTGCGGGAACGGTTCGGGGTGAGCAGTTCTTC.

The rearrangement uses TRBV6-5 and TRBJ1-3, with D possibly being TRBD1 (5 bases). Trimming stripped 4 bases from V and 4 bases from J, with 5 bases between. Germline values: CDR1 MNHEY, CDR2 SVGAGI. CDR3 length: 12 amino acids. DNA for the CDR3: TGTGCCAGCAGTTGGGGGGGAAACACCATATATTTT. This translates into CASSWGGNTIYF.

CDR3 in DNA: TGCAGCGTTGCAAAGGCCTTTAGCGGGGAGCTGTTTTTT. Translation gives CSVAKAFSGELFF. J is TRBJ2-2 and V is TRBV29-1, with unresolved D. The CDR3 is 13 residues long. V was trimmed by 4 bases and J by 7 bases, leaving 13 bases between them. Germline CDR1 and CDR2: SQVTM and ANQGSEA.

Only one count was recorded for this clone. The chain carries TRBV25-1 and TRBJ1-5, with a possible D match to TRBD1 (5 bases). Deletions cut 7 bases from V and 2 bases from J, with 21 bases between. The CDR3 has 17 amino acids. Germline CDR1 is MGHDK and CDR2 is SYGVNS. The CDR3: CASKPGSRGGGNQPQHF. The CDR3 nucleotides are TGTGCCAGCAAACCCGGGTCGAGGGGTGGGGGCAATCAGCCCCAGCATTTT.

This sequence joins TRBV2 and TRBJ2-3, with TRBD2 identical over 9 bases. Germline V gene lookup returns CDR1 SNHLY and CDR2 FYNNEI. The CDR3 contains 14 residues. The J segment lost 9 bases and the V segment lost 5 bases, leaving 9 bases of the junction unmatched. The CDR3 region has the DNA TGTGCCAGCAGTTCGAGCGGGGGGCCGGGCACGCAGTATTTT. This gives the protein CASSSSGGPGTQYF.

The V call is TRBV4-1, the J call TRBJ1-2; D gene ambiguous. Germline lookup yields CDR1 MGHRA and CDR2 YSYEKL. V lost 4 bases and J lost 1, with 10 bases in between. This CDR3 region has 14 residues. The CDR3 loop reads CASSPRAVNYGYTF. CDR3 bases: TGCGCCAGCAGCCCCCGGGCAGTTAACTATGGCTACACCTTC.

J is TRBJ2-1 and V is TRBV2; D unresolved. Germline CDR1 and CDR2: SNHLY and FYNNEI. This CDR3 has 11 residues. V dropped 7 bases and J dropped 7 bases, with 8 bases sitting between them. The CDR3 DNA reads as TGTGCCAGCAATTACAATAATGAGCAGTTCTTC. As protein: CASNYNNEQFF. The variable domain in full, completed from reference TRBV2 and TRBJ2-1, reads EPEVTQTPSHQVTQMGQEVILRCVPISNHLYFYWYRQILGQKVEFLVSFYNNEISEKSEIFDDQFSVERPDGSNFTLKIRSTKLEDSAMYFCASNYNNEQFFGPGTRLTVL.

V is TRBV7-3 and J is TRBJ2-1; 9 bases are a match to TRBD2. From germline, CDR1 is SGHTA and CDR2 FQGTGA. This CDR3 region has 20 residues. With 0 bases clipped from V and 1 base from J, the junction kept 13 bases outside the gene matches. This chain's CDR3 is CASSLTWAREGKVSYNEQFF. In nucleotides, the CDR3 is TGTGCCAGCAGCTTAACCTGGGCGCGGGAGGGTAAGGTTTCCTACAATGAGCAGTTCTTC.

The chain couples TRBV29-1 to TRBJ2-5; TRBD2 aligns across 7 bases. The germline V gene has CDR1 SQVTM and CDR2 ANQGSEA. There are 13 residues in the CDR3. J gave up 5 bases and V 4 bases, and 7 bases lay outside the gene matches. CDR3 coding DNA: TGCAGCGTTGGGGGCGCCGGGGGGGAGACCCAGTACTTC. It encodes CSVGGAGGETQYF.

V gene TRBV7-9 combines with J gene TRBJ2-1; D remains ambiguous. CDR1 SEHNR and CDR2 FQNEAQ come from the germline V gene (reference sequence). V shed 2 bases and J shed 0 bases, with 8 bases lying between them. The CDR3 is made up of 15 amino acids. The CDR3 reads CASSLPRPSYNEQFF. CDR3 sequence (DNA): TGTGCCAGCAGCTTACCTAGACCCTCCTACAATGAGCAGTTCTTC.

This clone was seen a single time. The CDR3 nucleotides are TGTGCCAGCAGCTTTGGAGGAGGGAACACTGAAGCTTTCTTT. Translating gives CASSFGGGNTEAFF. This rearrangement joins TRBV7-9 to TRBJ1-1; no reliable D call. The CDR3 runs to 14 residues. The germline V gene has CDR1 SEHNR and CDR2 FQNEAQ (reference sequence). The germline V and J ends were trimmed by 3 bases and 1 base, with 9 bases remaining between them.

V gene TRBV7-2 combines with J gene TRBJ2-4; perhaps TRBD2 as D (7 bases). The CDR3 runs 15 residues. Germline V lookup: CDR1 SGHTA, CDR2 FQGNSA. Trimming stripped 4 bases from V and 7 bases from J, with 17 bases between. CDR3 coding DNA: TGTGCCAGCAGCTCTCAGGGGACCGGGGGGAACATTCAGTACTTC. Translated, it gives CASSSQGTGGNIQYF.

This chain uses TRBV19 with TRBJ1-5; the match to TRBD1 covers 11 bases. The CDR3 length is 15 residues. V lost 4 bases, J lost 4 bases, and 3 bases stayed unmatched. Germline-derived CDR1 and CDR2 are LNHDA and SQIVND (reference sequence). The CDR3 bases are TGTGCCAGTAGTAGGACAGGGGGCAATAATCAGCCCCAGCATTTT. Protein sequence: CASSRTGGNNQPQHF.

The chain joins TRBV7-9 to TRBJ2-1, with 10 bases aligning to TRBD2. CDR1 and CDR2 (germline): SEHNR, FQNEAQ (reference sequence). CDR3 length equals 16 residues. V lost 5 bases to trimming and J lost 6 bases; unmatched junction nucleotides: 10. The CDR3 DNA reads TGTGCCAGCAGCCCCGGCATAGCGGGAGGTGGCAATGAGCAGTTCTTC. Its protein product is CASSPGIAGGGNEQFF.

V and J are TRBV27 and TRBJ2-2; 12 nucleotides align to TRBD2. CDR1 MNHEY and CDR2 SMNVEV come from the germline V gene (reference sequence). Trimming took 6 bases from V and 2 from J; bases not matched to a gene: 4. The CDR3 has 16 residues. The CDR3 DNA reads as TGTGCCAGCAGGAAGACTAGCGGGAGTAACACCGGGGAGCTGTTTTTT. This gives the protein CASRKTSGSNTGELFF.

The chain has TRBV28 and TRBJ2-3; 9 bases align to TRBD1. CDR3 length: 20 residues. The J segment lost 1 base and the V segment lost 1 base, leaving 15 bases of the junction unmatched. CDR1 is MDHEN and CDR2 is SYDVKM in the germline V gene. In DNA, the CDR3 is TGTGCCAGCAGTTTATTTTTCGCTCAGCCTACAGGGGGCGGCACAGATACGCAGTATTTT. It codes for CASSLFFAQPTGGGTDTQYF.

This clone appeared once. The rearrangement links TRBV10-3 to TRBJ2-1, with 10 nucleotides matching TRBD2. Per the germline V gene, CDR1 is ENHRY and CDR2 is SYGVKD. V lost 6 bases and J lost 5; bases outside the gene matches: 4. The CDR3 has 14 amino acids. The CDR3 DNA follows: TGTGCCATCAGGCCCGGGACTAGCGACAATGAGCAGTTCTTC. It codes for CAIRPGTSDNEQFF.

This clone was found once. This chain uses TRBV27 with TRBJ1-5; 9 nucleotides line up with TRBD1. V was clipped by 6 bases and J by 2 bases; unmatched bases: 2. The CDR3 sequence is 14 residues long. CDR1 MNHEY and CDR2 SMNVEV come from the germline V gene (reference sequence). The CDR3 region has the DNA TGTGCCAGCAGCCGGGACAGGGGCAATCAGCCCCAGCATTTT. It is translated as CASSRDRGNQPQHF.